Listed below are T cell receptor beta chains from one sample, sequenced in a study of blood T cell repertoires in COVID-19. The repertoire was sequenced with immunoSEQ multiplex PCR; TCRdb's copy has only in-frame clones and lacks some. Here the sample spans about 47,000 clones, roughly 88% being singletons. Sequenced material: peripheral blood. Receptors were obtained from a man over 45 with active COVID-19. The conserved cysteine and the conserved F or W are not part of the CDR3 here. Size tells how often a clone was seen (once, few, many) or the class of an expanded clone, and some rows leave it out.

cdr3_aa | clone_size | v_call | cdr3_length | j_call
ASGLGSYNEQF | NA | TRBV6-5 | 11 | TRBJ2-1
ASSPGVPETQY | NA | TRBV9 | 11 | TRBJ2-5
ASSSARDSPYGYT | NA | TRBV7-2 | 13 | TRBJ1-2
ASRMGGALDTQY | NA | TRBV28 | 12 | TRBJ2-3
ASSLAGRGHEQY | NA | TRBV11-2 | 12 | TRBJ2-7
ASSPGQTNSPLH | few | TRBV18 | 12 | TRBJ1-6
ASKASANTDTQY | NA | TRBV2 | 12 | TRBJ2-3
ASSALGLAGGLGEQF | NA | TRBV9 | 15 | TRBJ2-1
SVGDSSASNQPQH | NA | TRBV29-1 | 13 | TRBJ1-5
ASSPGLAGVNEQF | NA | TRBV5-1 | 13 | TRBJ2-1
ASSLVQGPNSPLH | NA | TRBV11-3 | 13 | TRBJ1-6
ASSRGQGYPYGYT | NA | TRBV6-5 | 13 | TRBJ1-2
ASSLRGSYRDTEAF | NA | TRBV18 | 14 | TRBJ1-1
ASSSWTVGNTEAF | NA | TRBV7-2 | 13 | TRBJ1-1
ASIGRTGGGNIQY | NA | TRBV27 | 13 | TRBJ2-4
ASSPLGQGGQPQH | few | TRBV28 | 13 | TRBJ1-5
ATSDAQGQGIWTDTQY | NA | TRBV24-1 | 16 | TRBJ2-3
ASSLDGGPPDTQY | NA | TRBV7-8 | 13 | TRBJ2-3
SVGQSFQETQY | NA | TRBV29-1 | 11 | TRBJ2-5
ASGRGLGTEAF | once | TRBV27 | 11 | TRBJ1-1
ASSPRMNERLYSNQPQH | NA | TRBV3-1/TRBV3-2 | 17 | TRBJ1-5
ASSLTLAGVHEQF | NA | TRBV7-3 | 13 | TRBJ2-1